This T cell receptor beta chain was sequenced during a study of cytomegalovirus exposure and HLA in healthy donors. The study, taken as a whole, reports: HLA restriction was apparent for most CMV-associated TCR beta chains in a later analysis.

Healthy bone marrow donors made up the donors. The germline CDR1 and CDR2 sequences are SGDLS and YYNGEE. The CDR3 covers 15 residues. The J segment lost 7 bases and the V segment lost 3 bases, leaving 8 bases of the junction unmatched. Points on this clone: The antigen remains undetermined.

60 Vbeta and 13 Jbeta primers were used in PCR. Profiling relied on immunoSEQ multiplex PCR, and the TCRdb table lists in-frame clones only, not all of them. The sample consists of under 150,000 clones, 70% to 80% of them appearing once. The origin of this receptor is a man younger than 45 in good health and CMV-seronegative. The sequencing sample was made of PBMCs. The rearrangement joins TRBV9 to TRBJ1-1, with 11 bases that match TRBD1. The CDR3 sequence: CASSAGQGTGGEAFF. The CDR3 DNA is TGTGCCAGCAGCGCCGGGCAAGGGACAGGGGGTGAAGCTTTCTTT.